This T cell receptor beta chain was documented in a study of shared clonotypes between healthy human individuals. Comment on this clone: Its cognate antigen is unknown.

The table came from immunoSEQ multiplex PCR; TCRdb's copy has only in-frame clones and leaves some out. Of roughly 2.2 million clones listed, over 85% are singletons. CDR1 is SGHRS and CDR2 is YFSETQ in the germline V gene. With 4 bases clipped from V and 9 bases from J, the junction kept 12 bases outside the gene matches. The CDR3 sequence is 16 residues long. Points from the study as a whole: Limited genetic and exposure-history diversity came from having few donors. In the sorted subsets, rarefaction showed sequencing was incomplete despite large depth.

This clonotype originated in a man aged 18 to 30 in good health. Some clones in this sample may be carry-over from other donors' samples. The sample was naive CD4+ T cells from PBMCs. The subset is: CD45RA+ positively selected. This chain joins TRBV5-1 and TRBJ2-1; TRBD1 agrees at 11 bases. In DNA form, the CDR3 reads TGCGCCAGCAGCCCGGACAGGGGGCGACACTCGGGTGAGCAGTTCTTC. Translated: CASSPDRGRHSGEQFF.